This T cell receptor beta chain was recovered during a study of blood T cells in healthy people across ages. The CDR3 contains 15 residues. The V end lost 2 bases, the J end lost 6 bases, and 14 bases lay between the germline ends. Per germline, CDR1 SGHRS and CDR2 YFSETQ. The authors drew around 11 milliliters of peripheral blood from each donor. The study isolated at least 6.5 million PBMCs from each sample. Sample-barcoded 5' priming and a J-beta primer mix drove a second PCR of roughly 7 to 11 cycles. A tag from a template-switch adaptor with 12 random nucleotides marked each cDNA molecule. All samples gave at least 2.5 million CDR3-containing paired-end reads. TCRdb reprocessed the 5' RACE reads with MiXCR, giving one entry per CDR3 protein. The sample has hundreds of thousands of distinct CDR3 sequences, 32% seen once; the top ten hold 15% to 17%.

This TCR was recovered from a woman older than 75 in good health. The chain couples TRBV5-1 to TRBJ1-4; D gene ambiguous. Sequencing was carried out using blood. The CDR3 DNA follows: TGCGCCAGCAGCTTATCTAGCAGTCCGGATGAAAAACTGTTTTTT. The encoded protein is CASSLSSSPDEKLFF.